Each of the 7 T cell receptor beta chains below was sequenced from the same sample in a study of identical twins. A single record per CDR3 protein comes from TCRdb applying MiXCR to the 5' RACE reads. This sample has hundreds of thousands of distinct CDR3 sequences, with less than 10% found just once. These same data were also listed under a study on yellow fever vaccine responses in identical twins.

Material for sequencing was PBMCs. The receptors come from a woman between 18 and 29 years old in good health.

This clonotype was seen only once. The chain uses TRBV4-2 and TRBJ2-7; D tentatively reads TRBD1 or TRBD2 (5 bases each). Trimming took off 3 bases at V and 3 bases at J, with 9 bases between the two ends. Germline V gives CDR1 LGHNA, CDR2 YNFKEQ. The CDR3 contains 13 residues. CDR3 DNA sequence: TGTGCCAGCAGCCACGGGGCTGGCTACGAGCAGTACTTC. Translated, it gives CASSHGAGYEQYF.

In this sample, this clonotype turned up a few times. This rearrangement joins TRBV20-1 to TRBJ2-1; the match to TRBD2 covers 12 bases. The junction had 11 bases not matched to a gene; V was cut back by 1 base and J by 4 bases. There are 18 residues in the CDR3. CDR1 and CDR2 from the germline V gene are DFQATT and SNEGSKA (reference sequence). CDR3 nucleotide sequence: TGCAGTGCTAGAGCCATGAACCCGACTAGCGGGGGATACAATGAGCAGTTCTTC. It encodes CSARAMNPTSGGYNEQFF.

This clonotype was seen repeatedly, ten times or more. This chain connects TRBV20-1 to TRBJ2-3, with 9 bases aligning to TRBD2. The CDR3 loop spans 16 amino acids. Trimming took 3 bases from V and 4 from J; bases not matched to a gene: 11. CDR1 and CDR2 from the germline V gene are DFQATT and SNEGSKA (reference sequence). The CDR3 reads CSARPRAGGWADTQYF. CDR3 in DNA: TGCAGTGCTAGGCCTCGAGCGGGGGGTTGGGCAGATACGCAGTATTTT.

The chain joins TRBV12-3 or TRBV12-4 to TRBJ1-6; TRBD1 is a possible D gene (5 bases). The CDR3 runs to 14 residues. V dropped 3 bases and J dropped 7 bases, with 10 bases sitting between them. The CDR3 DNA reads TGTGCCAGCAGTTTTGGACACGGAAATTCACCCCTCCACTTT. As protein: CASSFGHGNSPLHF.

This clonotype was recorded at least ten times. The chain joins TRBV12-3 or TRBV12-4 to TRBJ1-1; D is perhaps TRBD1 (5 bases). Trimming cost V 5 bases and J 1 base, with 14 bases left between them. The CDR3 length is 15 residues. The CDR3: CASSPRGGANTEAFF. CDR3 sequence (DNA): TGTGCCAGCAGTCCCCGCGGGGGTGCGAACACTGAAGCTTTCTTT.

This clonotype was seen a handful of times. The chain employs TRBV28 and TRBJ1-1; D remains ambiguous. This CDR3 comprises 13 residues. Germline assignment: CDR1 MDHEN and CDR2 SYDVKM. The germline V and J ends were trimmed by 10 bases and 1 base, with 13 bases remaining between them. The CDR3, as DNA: TGTGCCACCCGTGGCATTGGGAACACTGAAGCTTTCTTT. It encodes CATRGIGNTEAFF. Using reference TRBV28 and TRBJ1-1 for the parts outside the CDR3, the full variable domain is DVKVTQSSRYLVKRTGEKVFLECVQDMDHENMFWYRQDPGLGLRLIYFSYDVKMKEKGDIPEGYSVSREKKERFSLILESASTNQTSMYLCATRGIGNTEAFFGQGTRLTVV.

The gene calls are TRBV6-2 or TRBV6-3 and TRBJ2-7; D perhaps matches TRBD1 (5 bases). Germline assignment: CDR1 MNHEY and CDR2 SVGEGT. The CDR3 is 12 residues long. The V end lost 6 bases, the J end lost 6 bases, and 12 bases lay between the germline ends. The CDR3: CASRGPTGEQYF. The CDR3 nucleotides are TGTGCCAGCAGGGGGCCTACCGGCGAGCAGTACTTC.